Listed below are T cell receptor beta chains from one sample, sequenced in a study of blood T cell repertoires in COVID-19. Assay used: immunoSEQ multiplex PCR; TCRdb lists only in-frame clones, some missing. The sample carries under 200,000 clones, more than 65% recorded once. Specimen: peripheral blood. Receptor source: a man aged 65-85 years with active or convalescent COVID-19. The CDR3 runs from the conserved cysteine through the conserved F or W. A D gene is named only where the DNA matches it firmly. Where a row states a size, it is once, few, many or the class of an expanded clone; other rows omit it.

TRBV21-1	TRBJ2-7	.	.	CASSKGSLDRGKSYEQYF	TGTGCCAGCAGCAAAGGCTCTCTGGACAGGGGCAAATCCTACGAGCAGTACTTC
TRBV29-1	TRBJ2-7	TRBD1	.	CSAGTGTYEQYF	TGCAGCGCTGGGACAGGGACCTACGAGCAGTACTTC
TRBV3-1/TRBV3-2	TRBJ2-1	TRBD2	.	CASSQDRAGLAGVNEQFF	TGTGCCAGCAGCCAAGATCGAGCCGGACTAGCGGGAGTTAATGAGCAGTTCTTC
TRBV19	TRBJ2-3	TRBD2	.	CASSIAASGGLNTQYF	TGTGCCAGTAGTATCGCAGCTAGCGGGGGGTTGAATACGCAGTATTTT
TRBV11-2	TRBJ2-7	TRBD1	.	CASRGGTGIYEQYF	TGTGCCAGCAGGGGGGGGACAGGGATATACGAGCAGTACTTC
TRBV6-2/TRBV6-3	TRBJ2-1	TRBD2	.	CASSYLGLAGAQPYNEQFF	TGTGCCAGCAGTTACTTGGGACTAGCGGGAGCGCAACCCTACAATGAGCAGTTCTTC
TRBV11-2	TRBJ2-7	TRBD1	.	CASSFAGGNEQYF	TGTGCCAGCAGCTTCGCAGGGGGCAACGAGCAGTACTTC
TRBV6-5	TRBJ2-3	TRBD2	.	CASSLGTSGGQHTQYF	TGTGCCAGCAGTTTGGGGACTAGCGGGGGCCAACATACGCAGTATTTT
TRBV7-2	TRBJ1-5	TRBD1	few	CASSTRGRGHGNQPQHF	TGTGCCAGCAGCACCCGGGGCAGGGGGCACGGCAATCAGCCCCAGCATTTT
TRBV30	TRBJ2-5	TRBD2	.	CAWRLAGVETQYF	TGTGCCTGGAGACTAGCGGGAGTCGAGACCCAGTACTTC
TRBV5-1	TRBJ1-4	.	.	CASSSGHNEKLFF	TGCGCCAGCAGCTCTGGACATAATGAAAAACTGTTTTTT
TRBV15	TRBJ2-3	.	.	CATSRGQGSTDTQYF	TGTGCCACCAGCAGAGGTCAGGGAAGCACAGATACGCAGTATTTT
TRBV5-1	TRBJ1-2	.	.	CASSLRRDYGYTF	TGCGCCAGCAGCTTGCGCAGGGACTATGGCTACACCTTC
TRBV2	TRBJ2-1	.	.	CAGVSGATYNEQFF	TGTGCCGGGGTTAGCGGAGCTACTTACAATGAGCAGTTCTTC
TRBV18	TRBJ1-1	.	.	CASSPQGGSGEAFF	TGTGCCAGCTCACCACAGGGAGGAAGTGGTGAAGCTTTCTTT
TRBV5-4	TRBJ1-2	TRBD1	.	CASSLSILDRGRSDGYTF	TGTGCCAGCAGCTTGTCGATTCTTGACAGGGGGCGCTCCGATGGCTACACCTTC
TRBV30	TRBJ2-5	TRBD2	.	CAWSRGLGQETQYF	TGTGCCTGGAGTCGAGGACTAGGCCAAGAGACCCAGTACTTC
TRBV7-7	TRBJ2-1	TRBD1	once	CASSKQGATNNEQFF	TGTGCCAGCAGCAAACAGGGGGCTACCAACAATGAGCAGTTCTTC
TRBV5-6	TRBJ1-2	.	.	CASSLESSTGLSYTF	TGTGCCAGCAGCTTGGAAAGCTCTACAGGGCTAAGCTACACCTTC
TRBV11-2	TRBJ2-7	.	.	CASSLGPGRGEQYF	TGTGCCAGCAGCTTAGGCCCGGGACGGGGGGAGCAGTACTTC
TRBV7-8	TRBJ1-3	TRBD1	.	CASSTRGGTNSGNTIYF	TGTGCCAGCAGCACCAGAGGGGGCACAAACTCTGGAAACACCATATATTTT
TRBV10-2	TRBJ1-5	.	once	CASSEAGGNQPQHF	TGCGCCAGCAGTGAAGCGGGGGGAAATCAGCCCCAGCATTTT
TRBV9	TRBJ1-3	.	.	CASSTGQFGNTIYF	TGTGCCAGCAGCACTGGACAGTTTGGAAACACCATATATTTT
TRBV6-2/TRBV6-3	TRBJ2-7	TRBD2	.	CASSYSGLAGYEQYF	TGTGCCAGCAGTTACTCGGGCCTAGCGGGTTACGAGCAGTACTTC
TRBV19	TRBJ2-5	.	.	CASTNGVHSAETQYF	TGTGCCAGTACAAACGGGGTCCATTCGGCGGAGACCCAGTACTTC
TRBV18	TRBJ2-7	TRBD1	.	CASSLGGTGADEQYF	TGTGCCAGCTCCCTAGGCGGGACAGGGGCCGACGAGCAGTACTTC
TRBV24-1	TRBJ2-1	TRBD2	.	CATSDRAGGGYNEQFF	TGTGCCACCAGTGACAGAGCGGGAGGGGGTTACAATGAGCAGTTCTTC
TRBV7-6	TRBJ1-5	TRBD1	.	CASSPRTGGNQPQHF	TGTGCCAGCAGCCCGCGGACAGGGGGTAACCAGCCCCAGCATTTT
TRBV5-1	TRBJ1-1	.	few	CASSLRGQNTEAFF	TGCGCCAGCAGCTTAAGGGGCCAGAACACTGAAGCTTTCTTT
TRBV28	TRBJ1-2	.	.	CASTQFLTGGFYGYTF	TGTGCCAGCACCCAGTTTCTTACAGGCGGTTTCTATGGCTACACCTTC
TRBV3-1/TRBV3-2	TRBJ1-5	.	.	CASSQGHIRNQPQHF	TGTGCCAGCAGCCAGGGACACATCCGAAATCAGCCCCAGCATTTT
TRBV9	TRBJ2-2	TRBD2	.	CASSPTSGSGELFF	TGTGCCAGCAGCCCGACTAGCGGGTCCGGGGAGCTGTTTTTT
TRBV5-1	TRBJ1-1	TRBD1	.	CASSLTGGNTEAFF	TGCGCCAGCAGCTTAACAGGGGGAAACACTGAAGCTTTCTTT
TRBV4-3	TRBJ1-2	.	.	CASSPQEGVGGYTF	TGCGCCAGCAGCCCCCAGGAAGGGGTTGGTGGCTACACCTTC
TRBV20-1	TRBJ1-4	TRBD1	.	CSASIGTGLEKLFF	TGCAGTGCTAGTATCGGGACAGGGCTTGAAAAACTGTTTTTT
TRBV11-3	TRBJ1-1	.	.	CASGPGGGTEAFF	TGTGCCAGCGGCCCGGGCGGGGGGACTGAAGCTTTCTTT
TRBV6-5	TRBJ1-5	TRBD1	.	CASSYSGTGGQPQHF	TGTGCCAGCAGTTACTCAGGGACAGGCGGTCAGCCCCAGCATTTT
TRBV5-1	TRBJ1-6	TRBD1	.	CASSLGQGRNSPLHF	TGCGCCAGCAGCTTGGGACAGGGTAGGAATTCACCCCTCCACTTT
TRBV2	TRBJ2-7	.	few	CASRRGGTYEQYF	TGTGCCAGCCGTAGGGGGGGGACCTACGAGCAGTACTTC
TRBV9	TRBJ1-3	.	.	CASSPRGAGGNTIYF	TGTGCCAGCAGCCCCCGGGGGGCAGGTGGAAACACCATATATTTT
TRBV3-1/TRBV3-2	TRBJ1-5	.	.	CASSPSGARQPQHF	TGTGCCAGCAGCCCATCAGGGGCGAGGCAGCCCCAGCATTTT
TRBV4-3	TRBJ1-4	TRBD1	.	CASSHEMGQGAIGTNEKLFF	TGCGCCAGCAGCCATGAGATGGGACAGGGGGCCATAGGAACTAATGAAAAACTGTTTTTT
TRBV18	TRBJ1-4	.	.	CASSPAGRHEKLFF	TGTGCCAGCTCACCGGCGGGACGCCATGAAAAACTGTTTTTT
TRBV2	TRBJ2-7	.	.	CASSGQGGRYEQYF	TGTGCCAGCAGTGGCCAGGGAGGTCGGTACGAGCAGTACTTC
TRBV27	TRBJ2-7	.	many	CASSLGRISYEQYF	TGTGCCAGCAGTTTAGGGCGTATCTCCTACGAGCAGTACTTC
TRBV13	TRBJ2-7	.	.	CASSPARGLHEQYF	TGTGCCAGCAGCCCCGCTCGGGGTTTACACGAGCAGTACTTC
TRBV2	TRBJ2-6	.	.	CASSDPGRNSGANVLTF	TGTGCCAGCAGTGATCCAGGTCGGAACTCTGGGGCCAACGTCCTGACTTTC
TRBV7-9	TRBJ1-1	.	.	CASSLKGSRGKVEAFF	TGTGCCAGCAGCTTAAAGGGGTCCAGGGGAAAGGTTGAAGCTTTCTTT
TRBV25-1	TRBJ2-5	.	.	CASSERGRETQYF	TGTGCCAGCAGTGAACGGGGTAGGGAGACCCAGTACTTC